This entry is about one T cell receptor (beta chain). Its matching antigen is unknown. The data belong to a study of long-term antiretroviral therapy in people with HIV. Version v3.0 of the immunoSEQ assay was performed at survey level. Method: immunoSEQ multiplex PCR; TCRdb's copy keeps in-frame clones and lacks some. This table holds around 20,000 clones, over 70% found once. Before DNA extraction, roughly 0.85-10 million cryopreserved PBMC were held in the samples. General study points: Pre-ART expanded TRB clones stayed dominant throughout, though often decreasing after ART. HIV repertoires had narrower CDR3 length ranges than controls. The study collected no data on ART adherence, viral resistance or therapy changes.

The germline CDR1 and CDR2 sequences are SGHRS and YFSETQ. Trimming shortened V by 5 bases and J by 0 bases, and 15 bases separated the two germline ends. The CDR3 length is 16 residues. The chain joins TRBV5-1 to TRBJ1-3, with D unclear. Here the sequenced sample was unsorted PBMCs, taken 0.5 years before starting antiretroviral therapy. The source is a man aged 18 to 30 with HIV. The CDR3: CASSVPDGFSGNTIYF. CDR3 sequence (DNA): TGCGCCAGCAGTGTTCCGGACGGCTTCTCTGGAAACACCATATATTTT. Variable domain in full (rest from reference TRBV5-1 and TRBJ1-3): KAGVTQTPRYLIKTRGQQVTLSCSPISGHRSVSWYQQTPGQGLQFLFEYFSETQRNKGNFPGRFSGRQFSNSRSEMNVSTLELGDSALYLCASSVPDGFSGNTIYFGEGSWLTVV.